The clone carrying this TCR beta chain was counted once. Other DNA sequences in the same sample also yield this CDR3. The CDR3 extends over 13 amino acids. Trimming stripped 2 bases from V and 5 bases from J, with 7 bases between. These data belong to a study of blood T cell repertoires in COVID-19. Repertoires were generated with immunoSEQ multiplex PCR, while TCRdb's copy carries only in-frame clones and drops some. In the table there are under 300,000 clones, about 88% of which are singletons. The source is a woman between 45 and 60 years old who had been exposed to COVID-19. Sample: PBMCs or T cells enriched from blood (not recorded which). This rearrangement joins TRBV12-3 or TRBV12-4 to TRBJ1-5; D call uncertain. The chain's CDR3 is CASSLRRDQPQHF. The CDR3 DNA reads as TGTGCCAGCAGTTTAAGGAGGGATCAGCCCCAGCATTTT.